This T cell receptor (beta chain) was identified in a study of T cell clusters in autoimmune cytopenias. Broader study findings: Comparing secondary cytopenia with chronic lymphocytic leukemia showed no cluster-lack signature, apparently masked by lymphoma repertoire. Compared with active autoimmune hepatitis patients, healthy donors showed approximately 3.3-fold more exclusive TRB clusters.

Some 34,000 genome equivalents of blood DNA were amplified for TRB. TRB was amplified by touch-down multiplex PCR, primer pools A and B combined. TCRdb reanalyzed the multiplex PCR reads and collapses them to one entry per CDR3 protein, without DNA. This table lists about 12,000 distinct CDR3 sequences. Germline CDR1 KGHSH, CDR2 LQKENI. The CDR3 has 15 amino acids. Points on this clonotype: As yet, its antigen is unknown.

The data were also submitted as part of a second study, on T cell repertoires in aging, cancer and after chemotherapy.

The chain is built from TRBV18 and TRBJ2-7; the D gene TCRdb calls, TRBD1, cannot be checked with no DNA. This clonotype was obtained from a human donor in good health. Sequencing was performed on peripheral blood. The CDR3 sequence is CASSPLRQGAGEQYF.